The 32 T cell receptor beta chains given below trace back to one sample, sequenced in a study of metastatic and nonmetastatic thyroid tumors (dated by TCRdb to about 2020). The library was produced with PCR. Sequencer: Illumina HiSeq 4000. TCRdb itself trimmed the public reads at Q25 with fastp, ran MiXCR and retained productive beta chains. The sample has about 23,000 clones on record, roughly 20% of them singletons. The leading ten clones occupy about 26% of the sample. No patient had received any treatment before thyroid surgery. The sample was blood. The origin of the receptors is a female donor with papillary thyroid cancer or a benign thyroid nodule (not recorded which). Some clones in this sample may be carry-over from other donors' samples.

The chain employs TRBV20-1 and TRBJ2-1; the match to TRBD2 covers 10 bases. J was trimmed by 3 bases and V by 3 bases; bases with no gene match: 8. Germline V lookup: CDR1 DFQATT, CDR2 SNEGSKA (reference sequence). CDR3 length: 16 amino acids. The CDR3 sequence is CSASWTSGRVYNEQFF. The CDR3 DNA is TGCAGTGCTAGTTGGACTAGCGGCAGAGTCTACAATGAGCAGTTCTTC.

This clone has a count of ten or more. The chain recombines TRBV19 with TRBJ2-1; a weak D match, TRBD2 (6 bases). The ends were cut back, 1 base at V and 9 bases at J, with 13 bases in the middle. Germline CDR1 is LNHDA and CDR2 is SQIVND (reference sequence). The CDR3 covers 14 residues. CDR3 DNA: TGTGCCAGTAGTATAGGGGCGGGGCCGCGTGAGCAGTTCTTC. Protein sequence: CASSIGAGPREQFF.

This chain joins TRBV3-1 and TRBJ1-3, with D uncertain. Trimming took 5 bases from V and 8 from J, leaving 13 bases between them. This CDR3 spans 13 amino acids. In germline, CDR1 is LGHDT, CDR2 YNNKEL (reference sequence). This CDR3 reads CASSSDPGDTIYF. DNA for the CDR3: TGTGCCAGCAGCTCCGACCCCGGGGACACCATATATTTT.

The rearrangement links TRBV6-2 or TRBV6-3 to TRBJ2-2; 9 bases line up with TRBD2. This CDR3 has 15 amino acids. Germline V gene lookup returns CDR1 MNHEY and CDR2 SVGEGT. J was trimmed by 10 bases and V by 2 bases; bases with no gene match: 8. CDR3 sequence (DNA): TGTGCCAGCAGTTACGCTAGCGGGACGGGCTTGGAGCTGTTTTTT. Translation: CASSYASGTGLELFF.

This clone was counted at least ten times. The V call is TRBV7-9, the J call TRBJ2-7, with D perhaps matching TRBD1 or TRBD2 (5 bases each). Germline values: CDR1 SEHNR, CDR2 FQNEAQ (reference sequence). V was pared by 5 bases and J by 5 bases, with 22 bases between. This CDR3 has 16 residues. CDR3 protein: CASSPLGALRYDEQYF. The CDR3 DNA reads TGTGCCAGCAGCCCTCTCGGGGCCCTCCGGTACGACGAGCAGTACTTC.

In its sample, this clone was seen many times. The gene calls are TRBV6-1 and TRBJ2-1; 11 bases are shared with TRBD2. V trimming: 8 bases; J trimming: 15 bases; junction bases outside the gene matches: 15. This CDR3 has 14 residues. The germline V gene has CDR1 MNHNS and CDR2 SASEGT. Written as DNA, the CDR3 is TGTGCCAGCCGAGGGGGGACTAGCGGTTCCGATCCGTTCTTC. Translated: CASRGGTSGSDPFF.

This clone was seen at least ten times. The J gene is TRBJ1-2, the V gene TRBV7-2, with TRBD1 as a possible D gene (6 bases). Germline CDR1 reads SGHTA; CDR2 reads FQGNSA. V was clipped by 5 bases and J by 3 bases, with 10 bases between them. The CDR3 sequence is 13 residues long. For the CDR3, the DNA is TGTGCCAGCAGCACCGGACAGTACTATGGCTACACCTTC. Encoded protein: CASSTGQYYGYTF.

This clone is labeled as medium-sized (0.01 to 0.1%). The V call is TRBV5-1, the J call TRBJ1-3, with TRBD1 as a possible D gene (5 bases). The CDR3 totals 14 residues. CDR1 SGHRS and CDR2 YFSETQ come from the germline V gene. The V end lost 0 bases, the J end lost 4 bases, and 8 bases lay between the germline ends. The CDR3 sequence: CASSLAGYGNTIYF. DNA for the CDR3: TGCGCCAGCAGCTTGGCAGGGTACGGAAACACCATATATTTT.

This clone occurred many times. The chain joins TRBV6-1 to TRBJ2-3, with 9 bases lining up with TRBD1. The CDR3 extends over 15 amino acids. The ends lost 4 bases at V and 3 bases at J; junction bases unmatched: 5. CDR1 and CDR2 (germline): MNHNS, SASEGT. In nucleotides, the CDR3 is TGTGCCAGCAGTGGACAGGACAGGGGAACAGATACGCAGTATTTT. This translates into CASSGQDRGTDTQYF.

This clone was counted once. The rearrangement joins TRBV11-1 to TRBJ2-7, with TRBD1 matching 7 bases. Germline trimming cut 5 bases from V and 2 bases from J; bases unmatched to any gene: 6. The germline CDR1 and CDR2 sequences are SGHAT and FQDESV (reference sequence). The CDR3 spans 14 residues. CDR3 loop: CASSVRQGTYEQYF. CDR3 nucleotides: TGTGCCAGCAGCGTTCGACAGGGAACCTACGAGCAGTACTTC.

This clone was observed many times. The V call is TRBV7-2, the J call TRBJ2-7, with D possibly being TRBD1 (5 bases). Trimming took off 1 base at V and 0 bases at J, with 10 bases between the two ends. Per the germline V gene, CDR1 is SGHTA and CDR2 is FQGNSA. This CDR3 has 15 amino acids. The CDR3 DNA is TGTGCCAGCAGCTTAGACAGGAGCAGCTCCTACGAGCAGTACTTC. Its translation: CASSLDRSSSYEQYF.

This clone was detected ten times or more. The V call is TRBV19, the J call TRBJ2-2; 11 bases agree with TRBD2. Looked up from germline, CDR1 is LNHDA and CDR2 is SQIVND (reference sequence). CDR3 length: 16 residues. The V segment lost 4 bases and the J segment 6 bases; nucleotides outside the gene matches: 7. The CDR3 region is CASSTHTSGRAGELFF. CDR3 sequence (DNA): TGTGCCAGTAGTACCCATACTAGCGGGAGAGCCGGGGAGCTGTTTTTT.

This clone was seen ten or more times. This chain links TRBV7-9 with TRBJ1-2; TRBD1 aligns across 7 bases. Germline CDR1 SEHNR, CDR2 FQNEAQ (reference sequence). The CDR3 consists of 14 residues. The V and J ends lost 2 bases and 5 bases, in that order; junction bases with no gene match: 5. The CDR3 DNA reads TGTGCCAGCAGCTTAACAGGGGCGGGGTATGGCTACACCTTC. Amino acids: CASSLTGAGYGYTF. The whole variable domain, remainder taken from reference TRBV7-9 and TRBJ1-2, is DTGVSQNPRHKITKRGQNVTFRCDPISEHNRLYWYRQTLGQGPEFLTYFQNEAQLEKSRLLSDRFSAERPKGSFSTLEIQRTEQGDSAMYLCASSLTGAGYGYTFGSGTRLTVV.

The chain uses TRBV14 and TRBJ2-7; 11 bases line up with TRBD1. CDR1 and CDR2 (germline): SGHDN, FVKESK. This CDR3 region has 17 residues. V shed 0 bases and J 6 bases; nucleotides not matched to a gene: 10. The DNA of the CDR3 is TGTGCCAGCAGCCAAGAGAATAGAGGACAGGGGGCTTTCGAGCAGTACTTC. This encodes CASSQENRGQGAFEQYF.

The chain employs TRBV28 and TRBJ1-6, with TRBD1 matching over 7 bases. From germline, CDR1 is MDHEN and CDR2 SYDVKM. The CDR3 length is 15 residues. The J segment lost 7 bases and the V segment lost 3 bases, leaving 6 bases of the junction unmatched. CDR3 in DNA: TGTGCCAGCAGTTTTATCGGGACAGTCAATTCACCCCTCCACTTT. Translation gives CASSFIGTVNSPLHF.

This clone was picked up many times. CDR3 nucleotides: TGTGCCAGCAGCTTGGAAGGGGTTGATGAAGCTTTCTTT. Protein: CASSLEGVDEAFF. The V and J genes are TRBV5-5 and TRBJ1-1; D may be TRBD1 (5 bases). Germline lookup yields CDR1 SGHKS and CDR2 YYEKEE (reference sequence). There are 13 residues in the CDR3. V was trimmed by 0 bases and J by 7 bases, leaving 10 bases between them.

Of note for this clone: Compared with germline, one end of the junction differs, possibly owing to a read error. V usage is TRBV6-1 and J usage is TRBJ2-1; 8 nucleotides align to TRBD2. CDR3 length: 15 residues. CDR1 MNHNS and CDR2 SASEGT come from the germline V gene. This CDR3 reads CASSRLARAPRDQSF. CDR3 nucleotide sequence: TGTGCCAGCAGCCGACTAGCGAGAGCGCCCCGTGATCAGTCCTTC.

The rearrangement links TRBV30 to TRBJ2-7; the match to TRBD1 covers 9 bases. Germline-derived CDR1 and CDR2 are GTSNPN and SVGIG (reference sequence). The V and J ends lost 5 bases and 7 bases, in that order; junction bases with no gene match: 9. The CDR3 covers 13 residues. CDR3: CAWSGTGILEQYF. The CDR3 DNA reads as TGTGCCTGGTCCGGGACAGGGATATTGGAGCAGTACTTC.

This clone was found a few times. In DNA form, the CDR3 reads TGCGCCAGCAGAGACCGGGACAGGGTGCATGAGCAGTTCTTC. Amino acids: CASRDRDRVHEQFF. The V and J genes are TRBV10-2 and TRBJ2-1; 9 positions agree with TRBD1. This CDR3 is 14 amino acids long. J was trimmed by 8 bases and V by 6 bases; bases with no gene match: 8. Germline V CDR1 and CDR2: WSHSY, SAAADI.

This clone qualifies as medium-sized. This chain connects TRBV6-1 to TRBJ1-1; 9 bases align to TRBD1. There are 14 residues in the CDR3. Germline V gives CDR1 MNHNS, CDR2 SASEGT. The junction had 6 bases not matched to a gene; V was cut back by 6 bases and J by 4 bases. The CDR3 DNA follows: TGTGCCAGCAGGTCCGGGACAGGGAGCACTGAAGCTTTCTTT. Translated, it gives CASRSGTGSTEAFF.

The CDR3 region is CASSLALLAGVTNEQFF. The CDR3 DNA sequence: TGTGCCAGCAGTTTAGCCCTCCTAGCGGGAGTCACCAATGAGCAGTTCTTC. The genes are TRBV12-3 or TRBV12-4 and TRBJ2-1, with 10 bases that match TRBD2. With V trimmed by 0 bases and J by 6 bases, 8 bases remained unmatched. There are 17 residues in the CDR3.

Many counts were recorded for this clone. V gene TRBV28 combines with J gene TRBJ1-1, with 7 bases matching TRBD1. The CDR3 contains 15 residues. Germline assignment: CDR1 MDHEN and CDR2 SYDVKM. J was trimmed by 4 bases and V by 1 base; bases with no gene match: 6. The CDR3 nucleotides are TGTGCCAGCAGTTTATCGCCAGGGGGTAGCACTGAAGCTTTCTTT. Translation: CASSLSPGGSTEAFF.

This clone came up many times. It may be a read error: a sequence one base away is much more abundant. The J gene is TRBJ1-1, the V gene TRBV6-2 or TRBV6-3, with a possible D match to TRBD1 (5 bases). This CDR3 is 11 amino acids long. Germline lookup yields CDR1 MNHEY and CDR2 SVGEGT. CDR3 amino acids: CASTQGTETFF. The CDR3 DNA sequence: TGTGCCAGCACCCAGGGCACTGAAACTTTCTTT.

This rearrangement joins TRBV5-1 to TRBJ2-1, with 8 bases that match TRBD2. This CDR3 spans 16 amino acids. In germline, CDR1 is SGHRS, CDR2 YFSETQ. V was clipped by 2 bases and J by 0 bases; unmatched bases: 4. CDR3 in amino acids: CASSFISGSSYNEQFF. CDR3 in DNA: TGCGCCAGCAGCTTTATAAGCGGGAGCTCCTACAATGAGCAGTTCTTC.

This clone was recorded at least ten times. The CDR3: CASSTGLAPEQYF. As DNA, the CDR3 is TGTGCCAGCAGCACGGGACTAGCGCCCGAGCAGTACTTC. The gene calls are TRBV13 and TRBJ2-7, with 10 bases identical to TRBD2. The junction had 4 bases not matched to a gene; V was cut back by 5 bases and J by 6 bases. The CDR3 is 13 residues long. Per the germline V gene, CDR1 is PRHDT and CDR2 is FYEKMQ (reference sequence). Full variable domain (remainder filled in from reference TRBV13 and TRBJ2-7): AAGVIQSPRHLIKEKRETATLKCYPIPRHDTVYWYQQGPGQDPQFLISFYEKMQSDKGSIPDRFSAQQFSDYHSELNMSSLELGDSALYFCASSTGLAPEQYFGPGTRLTVT.

The V and J genes are TRBV5-1 and TRBJ2-2, with a possible D match to TRBD1 (6 bases). Germline CDR1 and CDR2: SGHRS and YFSETQ. The CDR3 has 15 amino acids. V was clipped by 0 bases and J by 5 bases, with 11 bases between them. The CDR3 nucleotides read TGCGCCAGCAGCTTGGATGGGACACGGACCGGGGAGCTGTTTTTT. Its protein product is CASSLDGTRTGELFF.

This clone has a count of ten or more. This CDR3 is also generated by other DNA sequences in the sample. V usage is TRBV30 and J usage is TRBJ2-3, with 7 bases aligning to TRBD2. Germline-derived CDR1 and CDR2 are GTSNPN and SVGIG (reference sequence). Losses at the gene ends were 4 bases for V and 2 bases for J; bases not matched to a gene: 9. The CDR3 has 15 amino acids. CDR3 in amino acids: CAWTLGGVFTDTQYF. DNA of the CDR3: TGTGCCTGGACTCTTGGGGGGGTTTTCACAGATACGCAGTATTTT.

At least ten counts were recorded for this clone. This chain links TRBV7-8 with TRBJ2-7; D is unclear. The CDR3 has 15 residues. Trimming left V 5 bases short and J 2 bases short, with 16 bases between. Germline assignment: CDR1 SGHVS and CDR2 FQNEAQ. CDR3: CASSAAMLSAYEQYF. The CDR3 DNA reads TGTGCCAGCAGCGCGGCCATGCTATCCGCCTACGAGCAGTACTTC. Full variable domain (remainder filled in from reference TRBV7-8 and TRBJ2-7): GAGVSQSPRYKVAKRGQDVALRCDPISGHVSLFWYQQALGQGPEFLTYFQNEAQLDKSGLPSDRFFAERPEGSVSTLKIQRTQQEDSAVYLCASSAAMLSAYEQYFGPGTRLTVT.

Many counts were recorded for this clone. The V call is TRBV6-1, the J call TRBJ1-3, with 7 bases that match TRBD1. The germline CDR1 and CDR2 sequences are MNHNS and SASEGT. V lost 7 bases, J lost 1 base, and 7 bases stayed unmatched. The CDR3 length is 15 residues. CDR3 sequence reads: CASTPGQLSGNTIYF. The CDR3 coding sequence is TGTGCCAGCACCCCGGGACAGCTTTCTGGAAACACCATATATTTT.

The genes are TRBV11-2 and TRBJ2-1, with TRBD1 matching over 8 bases. The V gene end was trimmed by 6 bases and the J gene end by 5 bases; junction bases not matched to a gene: 12. Germline V gives CDR1 SGHAT, CDR2 FQNNGV. This CDR3 contains 16 residues. Written as DNA, the CDR3 is TGTGCCAGCAGATCCTCCGGGACAGGTGTAAACAATGAGCAGTTCTTC. Translating gives CASRSSGTGVNNEQFF.

This clone occurred many times. The chain combines TRBV7-9 with TRBJ1-3, with D possibly TRBD1 on 6 matching bases. This CDR3 has 15 residues. V lost 0 bases and J lost 3, with 9 bases in between. Germline values: CDR1 SEHNR, CDR2 FQNEAQ (reference sequence). CDR3 DNA sequence: TGTGCCAGCAGCTTAGCAGCAGGGGATGGAAACACCATATATTTT. This gives the protein CASSLAAGDGNTIYF.

J is TRBJ1-4 and V is TRBV5-1; a possible D gene is TRBD1 (5 bases). Germline loops: CDR1 SGHRS, CDR2 YFSETQ. V was clipped by 0 bases and J by 11 bases, with 11 bases between them. This CDR3 has 13 residues. CDR3 protein: CASSLGQGWKLFF. The CDR3 DNA reads TGCGCCAGCAGCTTGGGCCAGGGTTGGAAACTGTTTTTT. Based on the CDR3 plus reference TRBV5-1 and TRBJ1-4, the full variable domain is KAGVTQTPRYLIKTRGQQVTLSCSPISGHRSVSWYQQTPGQGLQFLFEYFSETQRNKGNFPGRFSGRQFSNSRSEMNVSTLELGDSALYLCASSLGQGWKLFFGSGTQLSVL.